This TCR beta chain was found in a study of T cell changes during pregnancy in multiple sclerosis. Generated by immunoSEQ multiplex PCR, the TCRdb table keeps only in-frame clones and is missing some. The sample carries roughly 50,000 clones, 85% to 95% recorded once. This CDR3 has 15 amino acids. The germline V gene has CDR1 MNHEY and CDR2 SMNVEV (reference sequence). The V segment lost 6 bases and the J segment 13 bases; nucleotides outside the gene matches: 17. This chain joins TRBV27 and TRBJ2-1, with 8 bases lining up with TRBD2. The TCR originated in a female donor with multiple sclerosis, enrolled in a pregnancy study. The input for sequencing was CD4+ T cells from peripheral blood mononuclear cells, taken in the third trimester of pregnancy. CDR3 bases: TGTGCCAGCAGCCCGCGGGGGGTGCGGAGGCTAGGACAGTTCTTC. This codes for CASSPRGVRRLGQFF.